This TCR beta chain originates from a study of CD8 T cells in Susac syndrome. RNA totalling roughly 0.45 to 1 ug underwent reverse transcription with random hexamers. The TCR beta CDR3 was amplified by immunoSEQ multiplex PCR across 54 Vbeta, 13 Jbeta. In TCRdb, the immunoSEQ multiplex PCR reads were re-called with MiXCR into one record per CDR3 protein. Among just over 80,000 distinct CDR3 sequences, 94% were seen once, and the ten largest hold around 0.25%. On this clonotype: No antigen is known for it.

From blood CD8+ and CD4+ T cells, TCR beta sequences were generated. Study-level points and caveats: As the study acknowledged, the number of individuals in its TCR sequencing and HLA analysis was relatively small.

V was pared by 6 bases and J by 5 bases, with 7 bases of the junction left unmatched. CDR3 length: 14 amino acids. Germline CDR1 is MDHEN and CDR2 is SYDVKM. The sample consisted of CD8+ T cells from PBMCs. The chain couples TRBV28 to TRBJ1-5; 7 bases map to TRBD1. This clonotype was obtained from a human donor in good health. CDR3 nucleotides: TGTGCCAGCAGCGATACCGGGACAGATCAGCCCCAGCATTTT. Translation gives CASSDTGTDQPQHF.